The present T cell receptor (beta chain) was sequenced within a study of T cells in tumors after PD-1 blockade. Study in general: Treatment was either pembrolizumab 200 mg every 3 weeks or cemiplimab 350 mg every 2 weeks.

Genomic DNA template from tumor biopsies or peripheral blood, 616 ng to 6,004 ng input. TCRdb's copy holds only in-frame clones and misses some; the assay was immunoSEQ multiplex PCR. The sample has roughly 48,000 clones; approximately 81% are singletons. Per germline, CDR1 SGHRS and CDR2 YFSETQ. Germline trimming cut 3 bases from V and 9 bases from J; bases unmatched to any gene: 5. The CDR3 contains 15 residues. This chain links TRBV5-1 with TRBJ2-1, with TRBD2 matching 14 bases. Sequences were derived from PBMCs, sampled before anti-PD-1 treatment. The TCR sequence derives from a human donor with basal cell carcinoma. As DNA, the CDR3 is TGCGCCAGCAGCTGGGGACTAGCGGGGGAGAGTGAGCAGTTCTTC. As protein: CASSWGLAGESEQFF.